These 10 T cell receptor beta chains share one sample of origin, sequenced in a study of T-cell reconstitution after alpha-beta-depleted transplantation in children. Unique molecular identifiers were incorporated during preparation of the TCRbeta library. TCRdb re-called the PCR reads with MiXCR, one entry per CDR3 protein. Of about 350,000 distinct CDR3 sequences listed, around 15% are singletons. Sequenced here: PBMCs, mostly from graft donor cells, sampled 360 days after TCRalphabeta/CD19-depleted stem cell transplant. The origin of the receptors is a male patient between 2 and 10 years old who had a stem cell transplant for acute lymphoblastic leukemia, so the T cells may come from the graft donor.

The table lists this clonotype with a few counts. This CDR3 reads CAISRMRSGTSTDTQYF. CDR3 sequence (DNA): TGTGCCATCAGCCGAATGCGGAGCGGGACTAGCACAGATACGCAGTATTTT. The rearrangement links TRBV10-3 to TRBJ2-3, with 7 nucleotides matching TRBD2. CDR1 and CDR2 (germline): ENHRY, SYGVKD. With V trimmed by 6 bases and J by 0 bases, 12 bases remained unmatched. The CDR3 extends over 17 amino acids.

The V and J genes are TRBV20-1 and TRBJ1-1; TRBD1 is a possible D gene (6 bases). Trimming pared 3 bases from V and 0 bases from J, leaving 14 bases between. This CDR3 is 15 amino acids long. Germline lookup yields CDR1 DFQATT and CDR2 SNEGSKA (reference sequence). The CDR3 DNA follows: TGCAGTGCTAGTGGGGGTCGGACAGTGAACACTGAAGCTTTCTTT. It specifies CSASGGRTVNTEAFF.

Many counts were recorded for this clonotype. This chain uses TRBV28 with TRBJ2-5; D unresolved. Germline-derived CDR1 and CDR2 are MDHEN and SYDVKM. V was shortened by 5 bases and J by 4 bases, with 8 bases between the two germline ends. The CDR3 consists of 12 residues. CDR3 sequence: CASSRLGETQYF. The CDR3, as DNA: TGTGCCAGCAGTCGTTTAGGAGAGACCCAGTACTTC.

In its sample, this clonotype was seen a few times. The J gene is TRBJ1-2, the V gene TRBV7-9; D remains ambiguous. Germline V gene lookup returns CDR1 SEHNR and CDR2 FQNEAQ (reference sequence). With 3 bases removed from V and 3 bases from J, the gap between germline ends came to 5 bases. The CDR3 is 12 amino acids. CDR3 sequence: CASSLTDYGYTF. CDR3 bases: TGTGCCAGCAGCTTGACCGACTATGGCTACACCTTC.

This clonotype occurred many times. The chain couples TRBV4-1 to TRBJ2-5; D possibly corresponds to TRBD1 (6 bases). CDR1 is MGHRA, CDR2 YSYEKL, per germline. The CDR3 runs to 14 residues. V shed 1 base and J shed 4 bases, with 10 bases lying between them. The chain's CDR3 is CASSQVTGRETQYF. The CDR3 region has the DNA TGCGCCAGCAGCCAAGTGACAGGCCGAGAGACCCAGTACTTC.

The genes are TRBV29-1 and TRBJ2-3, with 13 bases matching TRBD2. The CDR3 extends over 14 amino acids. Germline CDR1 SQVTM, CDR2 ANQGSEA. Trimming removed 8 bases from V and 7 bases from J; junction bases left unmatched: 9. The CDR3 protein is CSSELAGGGNTQYF. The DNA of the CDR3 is TGCAGCTCGGAACTAGCGGGAGGGGGAAATACGCAGTATTTT.

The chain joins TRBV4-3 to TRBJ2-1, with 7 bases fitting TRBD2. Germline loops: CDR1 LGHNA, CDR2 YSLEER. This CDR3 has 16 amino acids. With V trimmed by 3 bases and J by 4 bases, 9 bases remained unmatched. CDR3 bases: TGCGCCAGCAGCCAGCGACCTAGCGGTGCTTACAATGAGCAGTTCTTC. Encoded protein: CASSQRPSGAYNEQFF.

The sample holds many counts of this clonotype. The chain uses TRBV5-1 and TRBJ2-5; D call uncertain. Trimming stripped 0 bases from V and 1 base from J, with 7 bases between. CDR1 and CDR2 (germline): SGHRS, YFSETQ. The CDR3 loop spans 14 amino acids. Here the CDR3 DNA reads TGCGCCAGCAGCTTGGCGCCCGGCCAAGAGACCCAGTACTTC. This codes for CASSLAPGQETQYF. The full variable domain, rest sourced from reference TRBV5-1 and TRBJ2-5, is KAGVTQTPRYLIKTRGQQVTLSCSPISGHRSVSWYQQTPGQGLQFLFEYFSETQRNKGNFPGRFSGRQFSNSRSEMNVSTLELGDSALYLCASSLAPGQETQYFGPGTRLLVL.

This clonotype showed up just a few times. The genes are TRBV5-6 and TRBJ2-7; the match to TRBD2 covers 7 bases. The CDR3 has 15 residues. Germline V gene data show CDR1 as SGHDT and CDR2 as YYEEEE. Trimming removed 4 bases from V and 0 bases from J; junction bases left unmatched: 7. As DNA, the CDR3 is TGTGCCAGCAGCCCGCGGGGGAGCTTCTCCTACGAGCAGTACTTC. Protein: CASSPRGSFSYEQYF.

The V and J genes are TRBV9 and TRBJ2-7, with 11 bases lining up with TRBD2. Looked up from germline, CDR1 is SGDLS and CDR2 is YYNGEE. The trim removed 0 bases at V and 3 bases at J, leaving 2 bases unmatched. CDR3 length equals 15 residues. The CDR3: CASSVGTSGSYEQYF. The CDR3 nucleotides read TGTGCCAGCAGCGTAGGTACTAGCGGGAGCTACGAGCAGTACTTC.